This T cell receptor beta chain derives from a study of tumor-infiltrating lymphocytes in localized non-small cell lung cancer. General study findings and limits: Tumor T-cell fraction from TCR sequencing was not associated with recurrence-free survival (p = 0.61). Technical variation could not be separated from intratumor heterogeneity here.

The table came from immunoSEQ multiplex PCR; TCRdb's copy has only in-frame clones and leaves some out. Seen here are around 17,000 clones, roughly four fifths observed once, and the top ten hold 6% to 7%. A word on this clone: The antigen is undetermined.

Trimming left V 2 bases short and J 4 bases short, with 8 bases between. Per germline, CDR1 LNHDA and CDR2 SQIVND (reference sequence). The CDR3 runs 13 residues. The chain combines TRBV19 with TRBJ1-1; D is possibly TRBD1 (5 bases). What was sequenced was lung tumor tissue. This receptor was taken from a human donor with non-small cell lung cancer. CDR3 nucleotides: TGTGCCAGTAGTATACAGGGAAGCACTGAAGCTTTCTTT. Its translation: CASSIQGSTEAFF.